Each of the 6 T cell receptor beta chains below was sequenced from the same sample in a study of CD8 T cells in ankylosing spondylitis. Study observations and caveats: Seven to nine highly homologous variants formed a TCR beta motif that appeared characteristic of ankylosing spondylitis blood.

One entry per CDR3 protein results from TCRdb running MiXCR on the 5' RACE reads. The table shows approximately 550,000 distinct CDR3 sequences, with roughly 13% occurring only once. These receptors have no known antigen. The sample comprised blood, either unsorted or a sorted T cell fraction (not recorded which). The receptors derive from a male donor with ankylosing spondylitis.

The chain has TRBV10-3 and TRBJ1-6; D is perhaps TRBD1 (6 bases). The CDR3 covers 15 residues. Germline V gene data show CDR1 as ENHRY and CDR2 as SYGVKD. V lost 11 bases, J lost 6 bases, and 20 bases lay in between. In DNA form, the CDR3 reads TGTGCCGCCAACGGGGGCGAGGGAGTTAATTCACCCCTCCACTTT. This encodes CAANGGEGVNSPLHF.

The J gene is TRBJ1-5, the V gene TRBV5-1; D uncertain. CDR3 size: 14 residues. Germline CDR1 is SGHRS and CDR2 is YFSETQ. Trimming removed 1 base from V and 4 bases from J, with 9 bases in between. CDR3 nucleotide sequence: TGCGCCAGCAGCTTGTGGGGAGGGAATCAGCCCCAGCATTTT. Translation: CASSLWGGNQPQHF.

This clonotype was counted at least ten times. The chain combines TRBV4-1 with TRBJ2-5; a possible D gene is TRBD2 (5 bases). Germline CDR1 MGHRA, CDR2 YSYEKL. Trimming took 4 bases from V and 5 from J, leaving 11 bases between them. The CDR3 is 13 amino acids. The CDR3 DNA reads TGCGCCAGCAGCCTTGGACTCTCTGAGACCCAGTACTTC. Amino acid sequence: CASSLGLSETQYF.

The rearrangement links TRBV5-1 to TRBJ1-6; 8 bases line up with TRBD1. V trimming: 0 bases; J trimming: 8 bases; junction bases outside the gene matches: 4. Germline CDR1 SGHRS, CDR2 YFSETQ. The CDR3 consists of 15 residues. The CDR3 region is CASSLEGTGYSPLHF. The CDR3 DNA follows: TGCGCCAGCAGCTTGGAAGGGACAGGATATTCACCCCTCCACTTT.

This clonotype was seen a handful of times. The gene calls are TRBV27 and TRBJ2-1; perhaps TRBD2 as D (6 bases). With 5 bases removed from V and 12 bases from J, the gap between germline ends came to 23 bases. The CDR3 has 15 residues. CDR1 is MNHEY and CDR2 is SMNVEV in the germline V gene (reference sequence). CDR3 in amino acids: CASSPTSRFLLGQFF. The CDR3 bases are TGTGCCAGCAGTCCCACTAGCAGATTTCTCTTAGGGCAGTTCTTC.

This chain connects TRBV10-2 to TRBJ2-5; 7 bases map to TRBD2. This CDR3 spans 17 amino acids. The germline CDR1 and CDR2 sequences are WSHSY and SAAADI. The V and J ends lost 0 bases and 5 bases, in that order; junction bases with no gene match: 12. CDR3 residues: CASSESTAGAGPETQYF. Written as DNA, the CDR3 is TGCGCCAGCAGTGAGTCGACGGCGGGAGCGGGTCCGGAGACCCAGTACTTC.